This T cell receptor beta chain was recorded in a study of blood T cell repertoires in COVID-19. At the level of the study: T cells, B-cell-depleted T cells, or PBMCs provided the cDNA or gDNA that served as material.

Original processing methods: Reference gene primer amplification gave estimated nucleated cell counts. Profiling relied on immunoSEQ multiplex PCR, and the TCRdb table lists in-frame clones only, not all of them. D and trimming were read from the DNA, whereas the V and J calls and clone size are those reported in that table. This sample yields around 260,000 clones, of which approximately 86% are seen a single time; over 7.5% belongs to the top ten. With 6 bases removed from V and 2 bases from J, the gap between germline ends came to 10 bases. The CDR3 length is 13 residues. The germline gives CDR1 PRHDT, CDR2 FYEKMQ (reference sequence).

Sequencing was done on a sample of peripheral blood. V is TRBV13 and J is TRBJ2-5; D might be TRBD1 (6 bases). This TCR came from a man aged 40-49 years who had recovered from COVID-19. The CDR3 sequence is CASSRGSQETQYF. CDR3 coding DNA: TGTGCCAGCAGTAGGGGGTCACAAGAGACCCAGTACTTC.